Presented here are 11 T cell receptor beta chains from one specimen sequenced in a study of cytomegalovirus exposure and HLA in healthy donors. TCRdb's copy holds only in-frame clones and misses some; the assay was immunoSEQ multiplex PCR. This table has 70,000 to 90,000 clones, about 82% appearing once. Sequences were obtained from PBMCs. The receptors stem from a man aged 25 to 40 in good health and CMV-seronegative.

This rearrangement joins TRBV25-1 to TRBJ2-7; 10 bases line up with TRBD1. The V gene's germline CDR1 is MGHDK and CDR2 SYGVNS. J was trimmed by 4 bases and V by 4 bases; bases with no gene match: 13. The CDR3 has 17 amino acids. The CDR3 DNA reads TGTGCCAGCAGTGGACGACTCTTTGGGACAGGGGCGTACGAGCAGTACTTC. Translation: CASSGRLFGTGAYEQYF.

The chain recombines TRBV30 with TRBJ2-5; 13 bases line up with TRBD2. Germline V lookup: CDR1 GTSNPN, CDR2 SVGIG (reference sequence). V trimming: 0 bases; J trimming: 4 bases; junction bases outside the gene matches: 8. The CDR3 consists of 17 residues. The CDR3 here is CAWSVGLAGPGGETQYF. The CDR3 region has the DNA TGTGCCTGGAGTGTGGGACTAGCGGGGCCGGGAGGAGAGACCCAGTACTTC.

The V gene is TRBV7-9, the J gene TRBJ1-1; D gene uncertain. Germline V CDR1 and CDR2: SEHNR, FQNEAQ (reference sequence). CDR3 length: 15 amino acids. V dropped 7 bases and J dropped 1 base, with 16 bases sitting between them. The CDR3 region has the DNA TGTGCCAGCAAAGAAAATGGGCCAGCGAACACTGAAGCTTTCTTT. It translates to CASKENGPANTEAFF.

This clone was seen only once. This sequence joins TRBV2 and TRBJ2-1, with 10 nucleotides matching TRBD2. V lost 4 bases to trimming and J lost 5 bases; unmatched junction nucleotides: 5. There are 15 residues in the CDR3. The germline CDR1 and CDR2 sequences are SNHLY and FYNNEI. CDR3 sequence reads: CASSGTSGVNNEQFF. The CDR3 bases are TGTGCCAGCAGTGGTACTAGCGGGGTAAACAATGAGCAGTTCTTC.

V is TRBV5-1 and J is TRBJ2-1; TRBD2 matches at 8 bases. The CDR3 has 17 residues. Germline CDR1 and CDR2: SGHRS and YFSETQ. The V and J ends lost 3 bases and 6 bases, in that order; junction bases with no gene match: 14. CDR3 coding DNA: TGCGCCAGCAGCTGGCGGCCCGGGACTAGTGGTTTCAATGAGCAGTTCTTC. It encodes CASSWRPGTSGFNEQFF. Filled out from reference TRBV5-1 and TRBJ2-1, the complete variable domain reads KAGVTQTPRYLIKTRGQQVTLSCSPISGHRSVSWYQQTPGQGLQFLFEYFSETQRNKGNFPGRFSGRQFSNSRSEMNVSTLELGDSALYLCASSWRPGTSGFNEQFFGPGTRLTVL.

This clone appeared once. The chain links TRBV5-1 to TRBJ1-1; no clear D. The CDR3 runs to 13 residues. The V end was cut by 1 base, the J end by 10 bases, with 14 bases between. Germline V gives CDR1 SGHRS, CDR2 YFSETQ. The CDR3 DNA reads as TGCGCCAGCAGCTTGTTCGCGGGCGGTGTAGCTTTCTTT. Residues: CASSLFAGGVAFF. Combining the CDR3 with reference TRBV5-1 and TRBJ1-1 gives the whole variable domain KAGVTQTPRYLIKTRGQQVTLSCSPISGHRSVSWYQQTPGQGLQFLFEYFSETQRNKGNFPGRFSGRQFSNSRSEMNVSTLELGDSALYLCASSLFAGGVAFFGQGTRLTVV.

The CDR3 DNA reads TGTGCCAGCAGCTTACTCGGGGAGATGAACACTGAAGCTTTCTTT. Amino acid sequence: CASSLLGEMNTEAFF. V gene TRBV7-6 combines with J gene TRBJ1-1; D is unresolved. This CDR3 region has 15 residues. Germline CDR1 reads SGHVS; CDR2 reads FNYEAQ. V lost 2 bases and J lost 0, with 10 bases in between.

Written as DNA, the CDR3 is TGCGCCAGCAGCTCCGGACTGGGCTCTGGGGCCAACGTCCTGACTTTC. It translates to CASSSGLGSGANVLTF. This rearrangement joins TRBV5-1 to TRBJ2-6; weak D call: TRBD2 (5 bases). The CDR3 runs 16 residues. Germline V gene lookup returns CDR1 SGHRS and CDR2 YFSETQ. V lost 3 bases and J lost 0, with 10 bases in between. The full variable domain, in which reference TRBV5-1 and TRBJ2-6 provide the parts outside the CDR3, is KAGVTQTPRYLIKTRGQQVTLSCSPISGHRSVSWYQQTPGQGLQFLFEYFSETQRNKGNFPGRFSGRQFSNSRSEMNVSTLELGDSALYLCASSSGLGSGANVLTFGAGSRLTVL.

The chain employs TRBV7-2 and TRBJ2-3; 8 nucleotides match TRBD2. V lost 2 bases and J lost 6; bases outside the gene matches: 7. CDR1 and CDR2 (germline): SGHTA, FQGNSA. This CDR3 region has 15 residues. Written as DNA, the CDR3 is TGTGCCAGCAGCTTACGGGCTAGCGGGTCGGATACGCAGTATTTT. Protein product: CASSLRASGSDTQYF. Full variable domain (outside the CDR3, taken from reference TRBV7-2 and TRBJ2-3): GAGVSQSPSNKVTEKGKDVELRCDPISGHTALYWYRQSLGQGLEFLIYFQGNSAPDKSGLPSDRFSAERTGGSVSTLTIQRTQQEDSAVYLCASSLRASGSDTQYFGPGTRLTVL.

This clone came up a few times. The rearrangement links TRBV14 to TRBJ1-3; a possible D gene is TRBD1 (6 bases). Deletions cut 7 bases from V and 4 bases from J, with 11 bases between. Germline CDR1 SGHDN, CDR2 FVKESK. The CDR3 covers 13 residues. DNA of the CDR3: TGTGCCAGCACCCCAGGGGAGGGAAACACCATATATTTT. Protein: CASTPGEGNTIYF. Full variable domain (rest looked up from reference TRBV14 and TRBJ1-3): EAGVTQFPSHSVIEKGQTVTLRCDPISGHDNLYWYRRVMGKEIKFLLHFVKESKQDESGMPNNRFLAERTGGTYSTLKVQPAELEDSGVYFCASTPGEGNTIYFGEGSWLTVV.

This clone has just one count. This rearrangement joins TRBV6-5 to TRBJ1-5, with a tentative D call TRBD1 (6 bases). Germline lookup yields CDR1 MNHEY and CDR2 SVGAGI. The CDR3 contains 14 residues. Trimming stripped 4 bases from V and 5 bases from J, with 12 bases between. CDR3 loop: CASSSSTGDQPQHF. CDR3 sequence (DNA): TGTGCCAGCAGTTCATCGACAGGAGATCAGCCCCAGCATTTT.